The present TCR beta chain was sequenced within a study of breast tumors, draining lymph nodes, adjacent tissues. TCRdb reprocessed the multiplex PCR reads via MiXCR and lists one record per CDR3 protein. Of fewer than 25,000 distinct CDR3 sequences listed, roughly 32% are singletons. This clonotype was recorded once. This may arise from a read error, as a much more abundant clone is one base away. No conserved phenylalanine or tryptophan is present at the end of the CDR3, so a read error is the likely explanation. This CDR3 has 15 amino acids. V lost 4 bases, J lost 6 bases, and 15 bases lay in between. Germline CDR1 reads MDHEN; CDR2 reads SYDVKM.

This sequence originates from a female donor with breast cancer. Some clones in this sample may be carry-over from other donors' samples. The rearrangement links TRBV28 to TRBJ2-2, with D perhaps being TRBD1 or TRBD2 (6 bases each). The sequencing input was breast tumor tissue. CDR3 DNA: TGTGCCAGCAGTTACGTTGGAGGGGGATCCGGGGAGCTGTTTTCT. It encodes CASSYVGGGSGELFS.